The T cell receptor (beta chain) described here comes from a study of blood T cell repertoires in COVID-19. Study summary: Collection of acute and convalescent COVID-19 samples took place in the United States, Italy and Spain. Sources were T cells, B-cell-depleted T cells, or PBMCs; the material itself was cDNA or gDNA.

Followed over time, Seattle patients had been enrolled while infection was active. In the study's own analysis: Estimation of nucleated cell counts relied on the amplification of reference gene primers. Repertoires were generated with immunoSEQ multiplex PCR, while TCRdb's copy carries only in-frame clones and drops some. V, J and clone size reflect that table, while D and trimming were determined from the DNA. This repertoire shows some 220,000 clones, 92% found once; its top ten account for 0.83%. Specimen: peripheral blood. The clonotype was recovered from a man younger than 40 with COVID-19, enrolled during active disease.

The chain's CDR3 is CASSLDLAGVDGYTF. Here the CDR3 DNA reads TGCGCCAGCAGCTTGGATCTCGCAGGGGTCGATGGCTACACCTTC. The chain is built from TRBV5-1 and TRBJ1-2, with D perhaps matching TRBD1 (6 bases). This CDR3 is 15 amino acids long. Germline CDR1 is SGHRS and CDR2 is YFSETQ. Trimming pared 0 bases from V and 6 bases from J, leaving 15 bases between.